The T cell receptor beta chain under discussion was sequenced for a study of human T cells and chemical hapten exposure. Turning to the study itself: Small pooled library volume differences chiefly drove per-sample TCR yield variation.

Whole blood that had not been fractionated was the source of extracted total RNA. The CDR3 contains 15 residues. V lost 8 bases, J lost 2 bases, and 9 bases stayed unmatched. Broader study findings: Sensitizing with DPC caused no change in TCRs above 1 in 1000 frequency.

Individual cDNA molecules (in the library) carried attached unique molecular identifiers. As processed by the authors: Ranging from roughly 23,224 to 690,600, TCR counts per sample had a median value of approximately 97,000. TCRdb redid the calling of the 5' RACE reads with MiXCR, one entry per CDR3 protein. In this record, the V and J calls reflect TCRdb's handling and not the investigators' own analysis. The top ten hold approximately 2.6% of the sample, which has 110,000 or so distinct CDR3 sequences, around 20% seen once. Points on this clonotype: Its antigen is currently unknown.

This receptor was obtained from a human donor in good health. This sequence joins TRBV12-3 or TRBV12-4 and TRBJ2-3; 8 bases map to TRBD1. The CDR3 protein is CASSTGAPNTDTQYF. The DNA of the CDR3 is TGTGCCAGCTCGACAGGGGCTCCTAACACAGATACGCAGTATTTT.